This is a list of T cell receptor beta chains from one sample in a study of PD-1 blockade in classical Hodgkin lymphoma. Assay used: immunoSEQ multiplex PCR; TCRdb lists only in-frame clones, some missing. The table shows 11,000 to 15,000 clones, with roughly 78% occurring only once. This sample comprised peripheral blood mononuclear cells (PBMCs), obtained before the second cycle of nivolumab. Every receptor here comes from a human donor with classical Hodgkin lymphoma. Each CDR3 is given with its conserved first and last residue.

CASSLTGGNTIYF	TRBV5-4	TRBJ1-3
CASSSLRAGPNEKLFF	TRBV28	TRBJ1-4
CASSLYHRTDTQYF	TRBV5-5	TRBJ2-3
CASTRDSGSSNQPQHF	TRBV7-8	TRBJ1-5
CASSWSGGAGELFF	TRBV7-2	TRBJ2-2
CASSLPSVNEQFF	TRBV7-2	TRBJ2-1
CASTHHNQPQHF	TRBV2	TRBJ1-5
CASRFGRHYEQYF	TRBV12-2	TRBJ2-7
CASSLSQNYGYTF	TRBV5-1	TRBJ1-2
CASSLDWGMGQPQHF	TRBV7-2	TRBJ1-5
CSVETGVEQYF	TRBV29-1	TRBJ2-7
CASSVGQNYGYTF	TRBV9	TRBJ1-2
CASSPIQVTEAFF	TRBV27	TRBJ1-1
CASSLLLASHTGELFF	TRBV5-4	TRBJ2-2
CASSVGDRVIYTEAFF	TRBV9	TRBJ1-1
CASLGCRVGRRTEAFF	TRBV10-1	TRBJ1-1
CASSGLRGGVNEQFF	TRBV11-2	TRBJ2-1
CASRGGYNSPLHF	TRBV2	TRBJ1-6
CASSWPPGQGLHEQYF	TRBV5-5	TRBJ2-7
CASSLVVDSPLHF	TRBV7-3	TRBJ1-6
CASSVGGTYEQYF	TRBV9	TRBJ2-7
CASSISGTYNEQFF	TRBV19	TRBJ2-1
CASLGVKETQYF	TRBV6-6	TRBJ2-5
CASSLVPGGTEAFF	TRBV7-9	TRBJ1-1
CASSVQGSSYNEQFF	TRBV9	TRBJ2-1
CASSQGQGAYNEQFF	TRBV7-2	TRBJ2-1
CATASGTGYGEQYF	TRBV4-3	TRBJ2-7
CASSTGGTSGEILTTSTDTQYF	TRBV19	TRBJ2-3
CASTSTISGNTIYF	TRBV28	TRBJ1-3
CASHRGSNTEAFF	TRBV28	TRBJ1-1
CASSLNPQTETQYF	TRBV11-3	TRBJ2-5
CASSPGSWEAFF	TRBV28	TRBJ1-1
CASSVQGGGGEKLFF	TRBV5-4	TRBJ1-4
CASSRGLAAAATQYF	TRBV5-1	TRBJ2-5
CASSLRTGGEQFF	TRBV5-1	TRBJ2-1
CASNRDRGWTEAFF	TRBV6-5	TRBJ1-1
CASLSNRVTEAFF	TRBV2	TRBJ1-1
CASSYFGGRETQYF	TRBV7-2	TRBJ2-5
CASSYSASSLYEQYF	TRBV6-5	TRBJ2-7